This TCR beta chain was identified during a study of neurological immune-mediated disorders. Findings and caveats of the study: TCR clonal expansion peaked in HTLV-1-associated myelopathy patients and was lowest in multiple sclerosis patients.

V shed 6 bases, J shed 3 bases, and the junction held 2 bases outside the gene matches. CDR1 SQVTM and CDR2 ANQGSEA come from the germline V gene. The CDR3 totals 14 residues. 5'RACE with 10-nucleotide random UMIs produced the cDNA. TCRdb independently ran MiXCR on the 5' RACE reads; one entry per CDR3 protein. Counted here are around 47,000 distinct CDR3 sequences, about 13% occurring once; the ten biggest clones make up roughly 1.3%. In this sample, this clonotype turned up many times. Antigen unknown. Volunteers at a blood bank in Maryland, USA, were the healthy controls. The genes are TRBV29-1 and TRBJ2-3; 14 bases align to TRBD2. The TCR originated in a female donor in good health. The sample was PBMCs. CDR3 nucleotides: TGCAGCGTATGGACTAGCGGGAGGACAGATACGCAGTATTTT. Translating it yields CSVWTSGRTDTQYF.